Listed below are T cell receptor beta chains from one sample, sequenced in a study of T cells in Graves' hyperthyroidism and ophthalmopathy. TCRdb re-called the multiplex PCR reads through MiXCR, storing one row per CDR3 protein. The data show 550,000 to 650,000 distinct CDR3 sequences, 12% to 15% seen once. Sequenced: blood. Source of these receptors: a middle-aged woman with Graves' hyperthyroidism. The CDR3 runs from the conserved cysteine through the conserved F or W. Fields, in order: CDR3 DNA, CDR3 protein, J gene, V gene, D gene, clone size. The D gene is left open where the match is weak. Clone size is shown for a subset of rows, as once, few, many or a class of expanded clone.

TGCGCCAGCAGCCAAGATGGCCCTAGCGGGAGCACAGATACGCAGTATTTT,CASSQDGPSGSTDTQYF,TRBJ2-3,TRBV4-1,TRBD2,NA
TGTGCCAGCAGCCCCCGACTAGCGAACACCGGGGAGCTGTTTTTT,CASSPRLANTGELFF,TRBJ2-2,TRBV12-3/TRBV12-4,NA,many
TGTGCCAGCACCCTACCCTGGGGGAGCACAGATACGCAGTATTTT,CASTLPWGSTDTQYF,TRBJ2-3,TRBV28,NA,NA
TGTGCCAGCAGCATAGGCGGAAAGAACACTGAAGCTTTCTTT,CASSIGGKNTEAFF,TRBJ1-1,TRBV7-3,NA,many
TGTGCCAGCAGTGCGACAGGGGGATATGCTGGGGCCAACGTCCTGACTTTC,CASSATGGYAGANVLTF,TRBJ2-6,TRBV27,TRBD1,many
TGTGCCTGCTCGGGGGGACAGGGGGGCAATCAGCCCCAGCATTTT,CACSGGQGGNQPQHF,TRBJ1-5,TRBV30,TRBD1,many
TGTGCCAGCCGGAGGACCGACAATGAGCAGTTCTTC,CASRRTDNEQFF,TRBJ2-1,TRBV27,NA,NA
TGTGCTAGCAGCCCGAACCCAGGGGATCCTGAAGCTTTCTTT,CASSPNPGDPEAFF,TRBJ1-1,TRBV7-7,NA,many
TGCGCCAGCAGTGTATCCGGGACTTCCTTCTCCTACGAGCAGTACTTC,CASSVSGTSFSYEQYF,TRBJ2-7,TRBV10-2,NA,many
TGTGCCAGCAGCCAAATACAGGGGATCTCTAACTATGGCTACACCTTC,CASSQIQGISNYGYTF,TRBJ1-2,TRBV3-1,TRBD1,many
TGTGCCAGCAGCTCCCGGACTAGCAGCACAGATACGCAGTATTTT,CASSSRTSSTDTQYF,TRBJ2-3,TRBV7-9,TRBD2,NA
TGCGCCAGCAGTTTGCGGGACAGTCCCTACGAGCAGTACTTC,CASSLRDSPYEQYF,TRBJ2-7,TRBV10-1,NA,many
TGCGCCAGCAGTCCTGGACAGACGGGCAATGAGCAGTTCTTC,CASSPGQTGNEQFF,TRBJ2-1,TRBV5-1,NA,few
TGTGCCAGCAGCTTAGCTAGCGGGAGACCCTACGAGCAGTACTTC,CASSLASGRPYEQYF,TRBJ2-7,TRBV11-2,TRBD2,many
TGCGCCAGCAGTTGGAGGTCTAGCGGCACAGATACGCAGTATTTT,CASSWRSSGTDTQYF,TRBJ2-3,TRBV5-1,NA,many
TGTGCCAACAGTTACGGGACAGGGCCCGGGGAGCTGTTTTTT,CANSYGTGPGELFF,TRBJ2-2,TRBV12-3/TRBV12-4,TRBD1,NA
TGTGCCAGCAGTTTGGGAAGCGGGAGCCGCGAGCAGTACTTC,CASSLGSGSREQYF,TRBJ2-7,TRBV12-3/TRBV12-4,TRBD2,many
TGTGCCAGCACCCACCCGGCTGGGAACACTGAAGCTTTCTTT,CASTHPAGNTEAFF,TRBJ1-1,TRBV6-2/TRBV6-3,NA,many
TGCAGTGCTAGAAGGGGGAGTCTTTCAGATACGCAGTATTTT,CSARRGSLSDTQYF,TRBJ2-3,TRBV20-1,NA,many
TGTGCCAGTGCCGGGACGGAATACGAGCAGTACTTC,CASAGTEYEQYF,TRBJ2-7,TRBV11-2,NA,many
TGTGCCAGCAGTACTATCGGGACAGATAATGAAAAACTGTTTTTT,CASSTIGTDNEKLFF,TRBJ1-4,TRBV2,TRBD1,many
TGTGCCAGCAGCCCAACAGGACAGACCAGCAATCAGCCCCAGCATTTT,CASSPTGQTSNQPQHF,TRBJ1-5,TRBV28,NA,many
TGTGCCAGCCGACAAGCTAACTATGGCTACACCTTC,CASRQANYGYTF,TRBJ1-2,TRBV6-1,NA,few
TGTGCCAGCTCACCAGGGGGTGATTACTGCAATGAGCAGTTCTTC,CASSPGGDYCNEQFF,TRBJ2-1,TRBV18,NA,NA
TGTGCCATCAGTGAGTCACCGAATGAAAAACTGTTTTTT,CAISESPNEKLFF,TRBJ1-4,TRBV10-3,NA,few
TGTGCCAGCAGTTTCCAAGGGGCGGACTATGGCTACACCTTC,CASSFQGADYGYTF,TRBJ1-2,TRBV12-3/TRBV12-4,NA,many
TGCGCCAGCAGCTTGGGGGACAGGGGGCGCGCAGATACGCAGTATTTT,CASSLGDRGRADTQYF,TRBJ2-3,TRBV5-1,TRBD1,few
TGTGCCAGCGGGACGAGGTATGGCTACACCTTC,CASGTRYGYTF,TRBJ1-2,TRBV28,NA,NA
TGTGCCAGCAGGGCAGGGCCCGAAAAACTGTTTTTT,CASRAGPEKLFF,TRBJ1-4,TRBV7-2,NA,many
TGCAGCGCCGCTCAGGGGGCGGAGACCCAGTACTTC,CSAAQGAETQYF,TRBJ2-5,TRBV29-1,TRBD1,few
TGTGCCAGCAGTGGAGGGGGTGGACTAGGACAGATTGAAGCTTTCTTT,CASSGGGGLGQIEAFF,TRBJ1-1,TRBV7-9,NA,many
TGTGCCAGTAGTGGGACTCCAACTAATGAAAAACTGTTTTTT,CASSGTPTNEKLFF,TRBJ1-4,TRBV7-2,NA,once
TGTGCAGCAGCAACCCTAATAAATTCACCCCTCCACTTT,CAAATLINSPLHF,TRBJ1-6,TRBV28,NA,many
TGTGCCAGTAGTATTGGGCAATCCACCGGGGAGCTGTTTTTT,CASSIGQSTGELFF,TRBJ2-2,TRBV19,NA,few
TGCGCCAGCAGCTCCCGGGACAGGTCATTCGATATCAATGAGCAGTTCTTC,CASSSRDRSFDINEQFF,TRBJ2-1,TRBV5-1,TRBD1,NA